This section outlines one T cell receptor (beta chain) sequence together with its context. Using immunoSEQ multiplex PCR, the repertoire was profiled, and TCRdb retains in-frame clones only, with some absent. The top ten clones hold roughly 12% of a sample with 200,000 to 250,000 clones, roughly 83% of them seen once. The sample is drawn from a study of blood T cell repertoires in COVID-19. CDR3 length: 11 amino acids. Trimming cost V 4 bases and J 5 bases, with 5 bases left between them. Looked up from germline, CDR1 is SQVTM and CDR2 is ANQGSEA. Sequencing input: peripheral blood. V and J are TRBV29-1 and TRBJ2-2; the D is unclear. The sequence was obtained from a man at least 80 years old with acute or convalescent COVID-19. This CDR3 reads CSVAGTGELFF. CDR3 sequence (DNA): TGCAGCGTTGCCGGGACCGGGGAGCTGTTTTTT.